This T cell receptor beta chain was sequenced in a study of blood T cell repertoires in COVID-19. Study-wide background: Sites across the United States, Italy and Spain contributed samples from acute and convalescent COVID-19.

Germline V gene data show CDR1 as SGHRS and CDR2 as YFSETQ. The CDR3 covers 16 residues. The ends lost 0 bases at V and 2 bases at J; junction bases unmatched: 4. In the study's own analysis: The assay estimated nucleated cells by amplifying reference gene primers. TCRdb keeps only in-frame clones here, not all; method: immunoSEQ multiplex PCR. V and J calls and clone size are given by that table; D and trimming were obtained from the DNA. The data contain 250,000 or so clones, roughly 84% of them seen just once; the ten biggest clones take up more than 3%. Donors were grouped by their self-reported clinical history.

This TCR derives from a man between 45 and 60 years old who had recovered from COVID-19. The sample taken for sequencing was PBMCs or T cells enriched from blood (not recorded which). The genes are TRBV5-1 and TRBJ2-3; 9 positions match TRBD2. The CDR3 nucleotides read TGCGCCAGCAGCTTGGGCCCTAGCGGGGTCACAGATACGCAGTATTTT. This gives the protein CASSLGPSGVTDTQYF. Full variable domain (rest looked up from reference TRBV5-1 and TRBJ2-3): KAGVTQTPRYLIKTRGQQVTLSCSPISGHRSVSWYQQTPGQGLQFLFEYFSETQRNKGNFPGRFSGRQFSNSRSEMNVSTLELGDSALYLCASSLGPSGVTDTQYFGPGTRLTVL.